One and the same sample provided the 7 T cell receptor beta chains below, sequenced in a study of T cell repertoires in cytomegalovirus infection. Via MiXCR, TCRdb re-called the reads, giving one row per CDR3 protein. The table records some 300,000 distinct CDR3 sequences, roughly 17% of them present only once. The sample comprised PBMCs. These receptor sequences come from a human donor in good health (CMV status not recorded). Some clones in this sample may be carry-over from other donors' samples.

This clonotype was detected ten times or more. The chain's CDR3 is CASSREGIYNEQFF. The CDR3 nucleotides are TGTGCCAGCAGTCGAGAGGGGATTTACAATGAGCAGTTCTTC. The rearrangement links TRBV6-2 or TRBV6-3 to TRBJ2-1; D possibly uses TRBD1 or TRBD2 (5 bases each). Per germline, CDR1 MNHEY and CDR2 SVGEGT. The CDR3 consists of 14 residues. Trimming took 5 bases from V and 4 from J, leaving 12 bases between them.

This clonotype was seen more than once but under ten times. The chain recombines TRBV27 with TRBJ2-7; TRBD1 agrees at 8 bases. Trimming took 5 bases from V and 0 from J; bases not matched to a gene: 9. This CDR3 region has 16 residues. CDR1 is MNHEY and CDR2 is SMNVEV in the germline V gene (reference sequence). CDR3 DNA sequence: TGTGCCAGCAGTCCCGGACAGGGTTTATCCTCCTACGAGCAGTACTTC. It yields the protein CASSPGQGLSSYEQYF.

At least ten counts were recorded for this clonotype. This chain's CDR3 is CASSPPAGIQAFF. DNA of the CDR3: TGTGCCAGCAGCCCCCCGGCAGGAATACAAGCTTTCTTT. The chain carries TRBV7-9 and TRBJ1-1; no firm D call. The germline V gene has CDR1 SEHNR and CDR2 FQNEAQ (reference sequence). Trimming removed 5 bases from V and 9 bases from J, with 16 bases in between. The CDR3 extends over 13 amino acids.

V is TRBV20-1 and J is TRBJ2-2; a possible D gene is TRBD2 (5 bases). Germline CDR1 reads DFQATT; CDR2 reads SNEGSKA (reference sequence). This CDR3 is built from 13 residues. The V end was cut by 6 bases, the J end by 0 bases, with 8 bases between. The CDR3 loop is CSAEGANTGELFF. Here the CDR3 DNA reads TGCAGTGCCGAGGGAGCGAACACCGGGGAGCTGTTTTTT.

The chain carries TRBV12-3 or TRBV12-4 and TRBJ2-3; D may be TRBD1 (6 bases). The CDR3 is made up of 16 amino acids. The ends were cut back, 3 bases at V and 4 bases at J, with 17 bases in the middle. CDR3 sequence reads: CASSFYYSGVPDTQYF. For the CDR3, the DNA is TGTGCCAGCAGTTTTTATTACTCAGGGGTCCCAGATACGCAGTATTTT.

This clonotype was seen more than once but under ten times. J is TRBJ1-5 and V is TRBV12-3 or TRBV12-4, with D tentatively TRBD1 (5 bases). This CDR3 has 19 amino acids. V lost 1 base to trimming and J lost 0 bases, with 19 bases between them. DNA of the CDR3: TGTGCCAGCAGTTTAGATCTGGGGGGGGGTCTATATAGCAATCAGCCCCAGCATTTT. Amino acids: CASSLDLGGGLYSNQPQHF.

The sample holds a few counts of this clonotype. The V call is TRBV7-2, the J call TRBJ2-3; the match to TRBD2 covers 12 bases. The germline V gene encodes CDR1 SGHTA and CDR2 FQGNSA. With V trimmed by 3 bases and J by 6 bases, 4 bases remained unmatched. CDR3 length equals 15 residues. The CDR3, as DNA: TGTGCCAGCAGCTTTTCTAGCGGGGGGGTCGATACGCAGTATTTT. This codes for CASSFSSGGVDTQYF.